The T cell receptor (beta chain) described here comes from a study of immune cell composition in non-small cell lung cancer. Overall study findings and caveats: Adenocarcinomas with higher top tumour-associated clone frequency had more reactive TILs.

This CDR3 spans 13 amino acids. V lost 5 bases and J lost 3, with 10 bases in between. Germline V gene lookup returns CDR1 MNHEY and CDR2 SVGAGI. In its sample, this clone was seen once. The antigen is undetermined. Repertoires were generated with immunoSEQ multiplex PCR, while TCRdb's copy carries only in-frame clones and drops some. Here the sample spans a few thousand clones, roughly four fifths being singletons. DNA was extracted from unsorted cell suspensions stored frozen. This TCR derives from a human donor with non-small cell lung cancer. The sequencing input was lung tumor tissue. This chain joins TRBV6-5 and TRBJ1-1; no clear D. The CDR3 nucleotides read TGTGCCAGCAGTCTTTTGAGAGACACTGAAGCTTTCTTT. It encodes CASSLLRDTEAFF.